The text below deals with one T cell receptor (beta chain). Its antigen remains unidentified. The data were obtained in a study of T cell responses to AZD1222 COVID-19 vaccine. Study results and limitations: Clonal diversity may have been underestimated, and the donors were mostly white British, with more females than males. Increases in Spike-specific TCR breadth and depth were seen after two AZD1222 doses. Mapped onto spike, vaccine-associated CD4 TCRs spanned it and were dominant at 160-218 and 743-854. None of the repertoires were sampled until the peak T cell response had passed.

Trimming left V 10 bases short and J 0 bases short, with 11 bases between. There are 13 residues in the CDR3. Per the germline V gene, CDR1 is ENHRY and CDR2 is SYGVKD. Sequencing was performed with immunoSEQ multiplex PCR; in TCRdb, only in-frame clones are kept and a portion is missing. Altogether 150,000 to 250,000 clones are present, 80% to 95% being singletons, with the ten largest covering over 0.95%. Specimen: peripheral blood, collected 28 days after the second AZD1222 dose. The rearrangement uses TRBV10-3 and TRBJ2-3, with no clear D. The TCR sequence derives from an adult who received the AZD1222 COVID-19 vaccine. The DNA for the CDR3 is TGTGCCAGCACGCAGTCTAGCACAGATACGCAGTATTTT. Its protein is CASTQSSTDTQYF.